These T cell receptor beta chains were read from a single sample in a study of HIV-infected patients and healthy controls. Each CDR3 protein gets one entry after TCRdb re-called the 5' RACE reads with MiXCR. This table holds about 5,800 distinct CDR3 sequences, about 10% found once. This sample comprised blood, obtained before antiretroviral therapy. These receptors were collected from an adult with HIV infection. Each CDR3 is given with its conserved first and last residue. A D gene is named only where the DNA matches it firmly. Clone size is shown for a subset of rows, as once, few, many or a class of expanded clone.

clone_size: many
j_call: TRBJ2-3
d_call: TRBD2
v_call: TRBV15
cdr3_nt: TGTGCCACCAGCCCGAAACTAGCGGGGGGCCGGGATACGCAGTATTTT
cdr3_aa: CATSPKLAGGRDTQYF

clone_size: medium-sized
j_call: TRBJ2-2
d_call: .
v_call: TRBV14
cdr3_nt: TGTGCCAGCAGCCACACGAAGGACCGTGCCCGGGAGCTGTTTTTT
cdr3_aa: CASSHTKDRARELFF

clone_size: medium-sized
j_call: TRBJ2-7
d_call: .
v_call: TRBV7-2
cdr3_nt: TGTGCCAGCAGCTTAGCCTCTAGCCCGGCCCACGAGCAGTACTTC
cdr3_aa: CASSLASSPAHEQYF

clone_size: medium-sized
j_call: TRBJ1-1
d_call: .
v_call: TRBV7-2
cdr3_nt: TGTGCCAGCAGAAGTTCAGGAGTAGGTGAAGCTTTCTTT
cdr3_aa: CASRSSGVGEAFF

clone_size: medium-sized
j_call: TRBJ1-1
d_call: TRBD1
v_call: TRBV6-6
cdr3_nt: TGTGCCAGCAGTTACCCTTGGACAGGGGGTAGTAGCACTGAAGCTTTCTTT
cdr3_aa: CASSYPWTGGSSTEAFF

clone_size: many
j_call: TRBJ2-1
d_call: TRBD1
v_call: TRBV5-1
cdr3_nt: TGCGCCAGCAGCTTCGGACAGGCGTCCTACAATGAGCAGTTCTTC
cdr3_aa: CASSFGQASYNEQFF

clone_size: many
j_call: TRBJ2-7
d_call: .
v_call: TRBV12-3/TRBV12-4
cdr3_nt: TGTGCCAGCAGTTTCGACAGGTTCCCCTACGAGCAGTACTTC
cdr3_aa: CASSFDRFPYEQYF

clone_size: few
j_call: TRBJ2-7
d_call: TRBD1
v_call: TRBV18
cdr3_nt: TGTGCCAGCTCAAGCCCCCGGGACAGTGTTTCCGAGCAGTACTTC
cdr3_aa: CASSSPRDSVSEQYF

clone_size: medium-sized
j_call: TRBJ1-6
d_call: .
v_call: TRBV19
cdr3_nt: TGTGCCAGTAGTGTCAGGGTGTCGGGATCACCCCTCCACTTT
cdr3_aa: CASSVRVSGSPLHF

clone_size: medium-sized
j_call: TRBJ2-7
d_call: .
v_call: TRBV7-9
cdr3_nt: TGTGCCAGCAGCTTAATGGGCGGGCGCATCCACGAGCAGTACTTC
cdr3_aa: CASSLMGGRIHEQYF

clone_size: medium-sized
j_call: TRBJ1-5
d_call: .
v_call: TRBV7-6
cdr3_nt: TGTGCCAGCAGCCTCTGGGATGGCGGTCAGCCCCAGCATTTT
cdr3_aa: CASSLWDGGQPQHF

clone_size: few
j_call: TRBJ1-3
d_call: TRBD1
v_call: TRBV6-5
cdr3_nt: TGTGCCAGTAAACGAACAGGGGGCTCATCTGGAAACACCATATATTTT
cdr3_aa: CASKRTGGSSGNTIYF

clone_size: medium-sized
j_call: TRBJ2-3
d_call: TRBD2
v_call: TRBV6-6
cdr3_nt: TGTGCCAGCAGTCCCCCGGGAGGCCGGGCCACCACAGATACGCAGTATTTT
cdr3_aa: CASSPPGGRATTDTQYF

clone_size: medium-sized
j_call: TRBJ2-5
d_call: .
v_call: TRBV20-1
cdr3_nt: TGCAGTGCTCCCCGGGCCCAAGAGACCCAGTACTTC
cdr3_aa: CSAPRAQETQYF

clone_size: many
j_call: TRBJ1-3
d_call: TRBD1
v_call: TRBV5-6
cdr3_nt: TGTGCCAGCAGCATCCTACAGGGGGCTGGAAACACCATATATTTT
cdr3_aa: CASSILQGAGNTIYF

clone_size: few
j_call: TRBJ2-1
d_call: TRBD1
v_call: TRBV20-1
cdr3_nt: TGCAGTGTAGGGGGCGGACACGATCTAAAGCAGTTCTTC
cdr3_aa: CSVGGGHDLKQFF

clone_size: many
j_call: TRBJ1-5
d_call: TRBD1
v_call: TRBV5-1
cdr3_nt: TGCGCCAGCAGCATGGGACAGGGCGGCAATCAGCCCCAGCATTTT
cdr3_aa: CASSMGQGGNQPQHF

clone_size: .
j_call: TRBJ2-5
d_call: .
v_call: TRBV19
cdr3_nt: TGTGCCAGTAGTGACAGTGACCAAGAGACCCAGTACTTC
cdr3_aa: CASSDSDQETQYF

clone_size: many
j_call: TRBJ2-3
d_call: .
v_call: TRBV19
cdr3_nt: TGTGCCAGTAGTATAATTGGGGCAGATACGCAGTATTTT
cdr3_aa: CASSIIGADTQYF

clone_size: many
j_call: TRBJ2-3
d_call: .
v_call: TRBV7-8
cdr3_nt: TGTGCCAGCAGCTCATCGGGAGATACGCAGTATTTT
cdr3_aa: CASSSSGDTQYF

clone_size: many
j_call: TRBJ2-1
d_call: TRBD2
v_call: TRBV7-2
cdr3_nt: TGTGCCAGCAGCCCGAGGACTAGCGGGCTTGGCGGCCTTGAGCAGTTCTTC
cdr3_aa: CASSPRTSGLGGLEQFF

clone_size: medium-sized
j_call: TRBJ2-1
d_call: TRBD2
v_call: TRBV6-1
cdr3_nt: TGTGCCAGCAGTTGGACCGGGACTAGCGGGGCTATTGAGCAGTTCTTC
cdr3_aa: CASSWTGTSGAIEQFF

clone_size: medium-sized
j_call: TRBJ2-2
d_call: TRBD2
v_call: TRBV7-6
cdr3_nt: TGTGCCAGCAGCCCCGGGACTAGCGGGGAGAACACCGGGGAGCTGTTTTTT
cdr3_aa: CASSPGTSGENTGELFF

clone_size: .
j_call: TRBJ2-3
d_call: TRBD2
v_call: TRBV2
cdr3_nt: TGTGCCAGCAGGCGGACTAGCGGGGGGTGGGGCACAGATACGCAGTATTTT
cdr3_aa: CASRRTSGGWGTDTQYF

clone_size: medium-sized
j_call: TRBJ1-4
d_call: .
v_call: TRBV14
cdr3_nt: TGTGCCAGCAGCCAAAATCCATATGAAAAACTGTTTTTT
cdr3_aa: CASSQNPYEKLFF